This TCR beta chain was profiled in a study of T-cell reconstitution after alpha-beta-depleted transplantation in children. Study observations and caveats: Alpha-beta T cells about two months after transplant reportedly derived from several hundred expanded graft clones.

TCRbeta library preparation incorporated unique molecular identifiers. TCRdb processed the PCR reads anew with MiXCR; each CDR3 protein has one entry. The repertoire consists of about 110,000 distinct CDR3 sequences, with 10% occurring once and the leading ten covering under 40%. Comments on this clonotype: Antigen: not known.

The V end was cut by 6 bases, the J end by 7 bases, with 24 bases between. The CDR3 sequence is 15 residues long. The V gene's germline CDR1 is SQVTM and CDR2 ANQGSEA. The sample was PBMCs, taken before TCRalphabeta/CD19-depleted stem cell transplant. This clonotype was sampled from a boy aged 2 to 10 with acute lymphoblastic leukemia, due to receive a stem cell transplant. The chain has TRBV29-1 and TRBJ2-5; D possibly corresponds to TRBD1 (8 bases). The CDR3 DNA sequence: TGCAGCGTCGCCTCCGGGGGGACAGGTAGCGGGACCCAGTACTTC. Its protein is CSVASGGTGSGTQYF.